The 16 T cell receptor beta chains below come from one sample, sequenced in a study of CD4 T cells in relation to SARS-CoV-2 and coronaviruses. This table comes from immunoSEQ multiplex PCR, and its TCRdb copy is limited to in-frame clones, with some not included. The sample records 25,000 to 35,000 clones, around three quarters being singletons. For these TCRs, the target antigens are not known. Sequences were obtained from memory CD4+ T cells from PBMCs, cultured in vitro. Receptors were obtained from an adult with COVID-19.

The V gene is TRBV28, the J gene TRBJ2-7; a possible D gene is TRBD2 (5 bases). CDR1 MDHEN and CDR2 SYDVKM come from the germline V gene. The CDR3 consists of 18 residues. The V gene lost 3 bases and the J gene lost 7 bases, with 28 bases spanning the gap. The CDR3 DNA sequence: TGTGCCAGCAGTTTGTCGAGCGCACCTTTGGGAGACGATACAGAGCAGTACTTC. Encoded protein: CASSLSSAPLGDDTEQYF.

The V and J genes are TRBV5-1 and TRBJ1-3; D uncertain. This CDR3 comprises 15 residues. CDR1 and CDR2 (germline): SGHRS, YFSETQ. Trimming removed 2 bases from V and 0 bases from J, with 9 bases in between. DNA for the CDR3: TGCGCCAGCAGCTTTGCCCCAAGCTCTGGAAACACCATATATTTT. Its translation is CASSFAPSSGNTIYF.

This rearrangement joins TRBV11-2 to TRBJ1-1; D is uncertain. Germline V CDR1 and CDR2: SGHAT, FQNNGV. With 5 bases removed from V and 5 bases from J, the gap between germline ends came to 15 bases. This CDR3 comprises 14 residues. In nucleotides, the CDR3 is TGTGCCAGCAGCCCTTCTAGATGGCCGACTGAAGCTTTCTTT. It codes for CASSPSRWPTEAFF.

The CDR3 nucleotides read TGTGCCAGCAGCCAAGATAGTTGGCAGGGCGCTCAACCCCTCCACTTT. Its translation is CASSQDSWQGAQPLHF. V usage is TRBV3-1 (or the pseudogene TRBV3-2) and J usage is TRBJ1-6, with D perhaps matching TRBD1 (5 bases). CDR3 length: 16 amino acids. Trimming pared 0 bases from V and 12 bases from J, leaving 18 bases between. Germline CDR1 LGHDT, CDR2 YNNKEL (reference sequence).

The genes are TRBV12-5 and TRBJ2-5; 8 bases map to TRBD2. V was pared by 5 bases and J by 4 bases, with 9 bases of the junction left unmatched. Germline V gene lookup returns CDR1 LGHNT and CDR2 FRNRAP. This CDR3 spans 15 amino acids. CDR3 DNA: TGTGCTAGTGGTAAATCCGGGACTAGGGGAGAGACCCAGTACTTC. It yields the protein CASGKSGTRGETQYF. Complete variable domain (other parts from reference TRBV12-5 and TRBJ2-5): DARVTQTPRHKVTEMGQEVTMRCQPILGHNTVFWYRQTMMQGLELLAYFRNRAPLDDSGMPKDRFSAEMPDATLATLKIQPSEPRDSAVYFCASGKSGTRGETQYFGPGTRLLVL.

J is TRBJ2-3 and V is TRBV18; 7 positions agree with TRBD2. This CDR3 contains 15 residues. With V trimmed by 6 bases and J by 2 bases, 8 bases remained unmatched. The germline V gene has CDR1 KGHSH and CDR2 LQKENI. As DNA, the CDR3 is TGTGCCAGCTCCTCCCGCGGGAGCGACACAGATACGCAGTATTTT. Amino acid sequence: CASSSRGSDTDTQYF.

This chain joins TRBV28 and TRBJ2-6; tentative D call: TRBD2 (6 bases). CDR1 MDHEN and CDR2 SYDVKM come from the germline V gene. Trimming took off 2 bases at V and 1 base at J, with 6 bases between the two ends. The CDR3 runs to 15 residues. CDR3 nucleotide sequence: TGTGCCAGCAGTTTAGGGGGGTCTGGGGCCAACGTCCTGACTTTC. This gives the protein CASSLGGSGANVLTF.

The chain employs TRBV6-5 and TRBJ2-2, with TRBD2 matching 8 bases. Germline lookup yields CDR1 MNHEY and CDR2 SVGAGI. After removal of 6 bases from V and 6 bases from J, the junction contained 9 bases not matched to a gene. This CDR3 spans 15 amino acids. The CDR3 DNA sequence: TGTGCCAGCAGGGAGAGCGGGAGATTCTCCGGGGAGCTGTTTTTT. Protein product: CASRESGRFSGELFF.

The DNA for the CDR3 is TGTGCCAGCAGTCGGGGACTAGCGGGGAGACAGCAGTACTTC. It specifies CASSRGLAGRQQYF. The J gene is TRBJ2-7, the V gene TRBV6-5; TRBD2 matches at 13 bases. This CDR3 has 14 residues. CDR1 and CDR2 from the germline V gene are MNHEY and SVGAGI. Trimming took 5 bases from V and 8 from J; bases not matched to a gene: 6.

V gene TRBV30 combines with J gene TRBJ1-1, with TRBD1 identical over 7 bases. J lost 0 bases, V lost 0 bases, and 4 bases had no gene match. The CDR3 has 15 residues. Per germline, CDR1 GTSNPN and CDR2 SVGIG (reference sequence). This CDR3 reads CAWSVPGGMNTEAFF. CDR3 nucleotide sequence: TGTGCCTGGAGTGTGCCAGGGGGAATGAACACTGAAGCTTTCTTT.

V is TRBV6-6 and J is TRBJ2-1; 8 bases agree with TRBD1. CDR3 length: 15 residues. The germline V gene has CDR1 MNHNY and CDR2 SVGAGI (reference sequence). V shed 3 bases, J shed 5 bases, and the junction held 6 bases outside the gene matches. The CDR3 spells CASSYTGGKNNEQFF. The CDR3, as DNA: TGTGCCAGCAGTTATACAGGGGGTAAAAACAATGAGCAGTTCTTC.

The J gene is TRBJ2-1, the V gene TRBV6-5; 15 nucleotides agree with TRBD2. V lost 6 bases and J lost 12; bases outside the gene matches: 6. The CDR3 extends over 14 amino acids. CDR1 is MNHEY, CDR2 SVGAGI, per germline. The CDR3 sequence: CASRGLAGGGGQFF. The CDR3 nucleotides are TGTGCCAGCAGGGGACTAGCGGGAGGCGGGGGGCAGTTCTTC.

This chain's CDR3 is CASSILGGRNEKLFF. DNA of the CDR3: TGTGCCAGCAGTATTTTAGGAGGGAGGAATGAAAAACTGTTTTTT. The genes are TRBV27 and TRBJ1-4; D unresolved. Trimming pared 5 bases from V and 5 bases from J, leaving 15 bases between. In germline, CDR1 is MNHEY, CDR2 SMNVEV (reference sequence). The CDR3 spans 15 residues.

V usage is TRBV19 and J usage is TRBJ2-1; D uncertain. This CDR3 has 12 residues. CDR1 is LNHDA, CDR2 SQIVND, per germline (reference sequence). V dropped 2 bases and J dropped 4 bases, with 3 bases sitting between them. The CDR3 loop reads CASSITYNEQFF. CDR3 DNA sequence: TGTGCCAGTAGTATAACATACAATGAGCAGTTCTTC. The variable domain in full, completed from reference TRBV19 and TRBJ2-1, reads DGGITQSPKYLFRKEGQNVTLSCEQNLNHDAMYWYRQDPGQGLRLIYYSQIVNDFQKGDIAEGYSVSREKKESFPLTVTSAQKNPTAFYLCASSITYNEQFFGPGTRLTVL.

This rearrangement joins TRBV10-3 to TRBJ2-1; D ambiguous. The CDR3 is made up of 17 amino acids. V was trimmed by 0 bases and J by 4 bases, leaving 16 bases between them. Germline V gene data show CDR1 as ENHRY and CDR2 as SYGVKD. Written as DNA, the CDR3 is TGTGCCATCAGTGAGTCTACGGCGGATACCCTATACAATGAGCAGTTCTTC. Translating it yields CAISESTADTLYNEQFF.

The chain links TRBV5-5 to TRBJ2-3, with 13 nucleotides matching TRBD2. The CDR3 spans 20 residues. Germline-derived CDR1 and CDR2 are SGHKS and YYEKEE (reference sequence). Trimming at V came to 4 bases and at J to 1 base, leaving 15 bases not matched to a gene. The CDR3 DNA reads as TGTGCCAGCAGCATACGGACAGGGGGCGGACTAGCGGGAGGCACAGATACGCAGTATTTT. It is translated as CASSIRTGGGLAGGTDTQYF.